A single T cell receptor beta chain is shown here with its context. No antigen is known for it. The data were obtained in a study of graft-versus-host responses after intestinal transplantation. The protocol was immunoSEQ multiplex PCR, while the TCRdb copy is restricted to in-frame clones and leaves out a portion. The data show about 130,000 clones, with nearly 95% seen just once and roughly 0.19% held by the top ten. Trimming pared 7 bases from V and 4 bases from J, leaving 11 bases between. Germline V gene sequence: CDR1 SGHRS, CDR2 YFSETQ. The CDR3 loop spans 12 amino acids. The V gene is TRBV5-1, the J gene TRBJ1-2; possible D gene TRBD1, 5 bases. This receptor was obtained from a human donor who received an intestinal transplant. The specimen was unstimulated CD4+ T cells sorted from spleen or lymph node cells, collected before intestinal transplant. The CDR3, as DNA: TGCGCCAGCTCTGGGCAGGGCTATGGCTACACCTTC. Residues: CASSGQGYGYTF.